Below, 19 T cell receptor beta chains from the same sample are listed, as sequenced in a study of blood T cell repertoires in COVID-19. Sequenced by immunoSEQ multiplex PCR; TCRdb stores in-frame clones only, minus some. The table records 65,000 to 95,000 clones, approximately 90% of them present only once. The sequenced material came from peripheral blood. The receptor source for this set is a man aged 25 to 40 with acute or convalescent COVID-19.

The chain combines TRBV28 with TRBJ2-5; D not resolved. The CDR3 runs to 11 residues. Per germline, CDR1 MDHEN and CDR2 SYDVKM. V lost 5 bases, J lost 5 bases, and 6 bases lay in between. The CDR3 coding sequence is TGTGCCAGCAGTAACCGGGAGACCCAGTACTTC. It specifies CASSNRETQYF.

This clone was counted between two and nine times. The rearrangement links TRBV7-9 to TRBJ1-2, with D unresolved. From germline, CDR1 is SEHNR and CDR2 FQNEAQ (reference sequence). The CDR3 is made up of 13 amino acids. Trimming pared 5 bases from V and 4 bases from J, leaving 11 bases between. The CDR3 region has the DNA TGTGCCAGCAGCCTGACGGAGAGCTATGGCTACACCTTC. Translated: CASSLTESYGYTF.

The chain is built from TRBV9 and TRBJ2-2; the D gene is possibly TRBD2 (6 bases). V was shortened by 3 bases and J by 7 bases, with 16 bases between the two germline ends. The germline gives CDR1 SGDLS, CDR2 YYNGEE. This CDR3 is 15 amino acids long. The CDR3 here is CASSAYGSRIGELFF. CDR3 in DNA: TGTGCCAGCAGCGCTTACGGGAGCCGGATCGGGGAGCTGTTTTTT. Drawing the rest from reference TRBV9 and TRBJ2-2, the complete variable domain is DSGVTQTPKHLITATGQRVTLRCSPRSGDLSVYWYQQSLDQGLQFLIQYYNGEERAKGNILERFSAQQFPDLHSELNLSSLELGDSALYFCASSAYGSRIGELFFGEGSRLTVL.

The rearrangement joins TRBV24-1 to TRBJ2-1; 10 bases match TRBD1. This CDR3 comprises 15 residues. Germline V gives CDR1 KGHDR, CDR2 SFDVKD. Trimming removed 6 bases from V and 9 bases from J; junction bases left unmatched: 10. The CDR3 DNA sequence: TGTGCCACCAGTACAAGGGACAGGGGAAGGGGTGAGCAGTTCTTC. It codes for CATSTRDRGRGEQFF.

The CDR3 here is CASSLGRSSGRALETQYF. CDR3 sequence (DNA): TGCGCCAGCAGCTTGGGTCGTTCTAGCGGGAGGGCCTTAGAGACCCAGTACTTC. The rearrangement links TRBV5-1 to TRBJ2-5, with 12 bases lining up with TRBD2. V shed 0 bases, J shed 4 bases, and the junction held 10 bases outside the gene matches. Germline CDR1 and CDR2: SGHRS and YFSETQ. The CDR3 is made up of 18 amino acids.

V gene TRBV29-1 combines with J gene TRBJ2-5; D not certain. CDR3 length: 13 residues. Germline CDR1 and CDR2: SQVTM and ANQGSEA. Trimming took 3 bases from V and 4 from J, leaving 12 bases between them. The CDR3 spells CSVEAPSLETQYF. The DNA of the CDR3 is TGCAGCGTTGAGGCCCCTAGTTTAGAGACCCAGTACTTC.

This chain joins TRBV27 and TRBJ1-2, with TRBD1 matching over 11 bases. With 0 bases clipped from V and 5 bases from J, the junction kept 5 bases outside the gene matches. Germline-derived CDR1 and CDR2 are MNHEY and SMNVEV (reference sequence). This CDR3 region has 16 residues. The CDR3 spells CASSLSGQGALYGYTF. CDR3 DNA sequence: TGTGCCAGCAGTTTATCAGGACAGGGGGCTTTGTATGGCTACACCTTC.

In DNA, the CDR3 is TGCGCCAGCAGCCAAGAGAGGGAGAATCAGCCCCAGCATTTT. Translation gives CASSQERENQPQHF. V and J are TRBV4-1 and TRBJ1-5; D not certain. Deletions cut 0 bases from V and 4 bases from J, with 7 bases between. CDR1 is MGHRA and CDR2 is YSYEKL in the germline V gene. The CDR3 has 14 amino acids.

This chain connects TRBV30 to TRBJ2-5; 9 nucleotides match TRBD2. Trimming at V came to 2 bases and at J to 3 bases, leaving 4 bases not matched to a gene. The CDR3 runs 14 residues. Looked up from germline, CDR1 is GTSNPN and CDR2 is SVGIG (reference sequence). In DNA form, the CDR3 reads TGTGCCTGGAGTAATAGCGGGAGAGAAGAGACCCAGTACTTC. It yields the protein CAWSNSGREETQYF.

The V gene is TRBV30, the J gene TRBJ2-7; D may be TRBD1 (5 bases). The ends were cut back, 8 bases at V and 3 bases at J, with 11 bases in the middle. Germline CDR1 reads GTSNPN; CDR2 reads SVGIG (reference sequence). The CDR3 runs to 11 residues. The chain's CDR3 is CAADIDYEQYF. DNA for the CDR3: TGTGCCGCGGACATTGACTACGAGCAGTACTTC.

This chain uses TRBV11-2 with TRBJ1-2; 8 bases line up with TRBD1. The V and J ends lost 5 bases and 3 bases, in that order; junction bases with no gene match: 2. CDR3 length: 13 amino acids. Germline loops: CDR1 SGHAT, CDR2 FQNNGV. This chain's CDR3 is CASSQDRDYGYTF. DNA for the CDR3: TGTGCCAGCAGCCAGGACAGGGACTATGGCTACACCTTC.

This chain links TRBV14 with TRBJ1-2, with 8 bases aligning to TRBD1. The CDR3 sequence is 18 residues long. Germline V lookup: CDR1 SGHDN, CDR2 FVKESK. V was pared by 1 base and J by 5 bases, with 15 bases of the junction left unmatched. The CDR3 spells CASSQGGPYDRGSYGYTF. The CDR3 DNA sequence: TGTGCCAGCAGCCAAGGTGGGCCCTACGACAGGGGATCTTATGGCTACACCTTC.

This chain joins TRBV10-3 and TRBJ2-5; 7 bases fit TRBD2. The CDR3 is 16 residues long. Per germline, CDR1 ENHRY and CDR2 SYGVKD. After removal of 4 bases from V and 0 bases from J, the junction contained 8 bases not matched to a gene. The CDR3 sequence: CAISGSGTSHQETQYF. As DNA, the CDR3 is TGTGCCATCAGTGGGAGCGGGACTTCCCACCAAGAGACCCAGTACTTC.

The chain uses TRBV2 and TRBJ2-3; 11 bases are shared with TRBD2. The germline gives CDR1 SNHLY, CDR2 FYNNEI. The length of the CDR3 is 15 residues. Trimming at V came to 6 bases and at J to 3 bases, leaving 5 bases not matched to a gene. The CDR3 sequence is CASSGASGRTDTQYF. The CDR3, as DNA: TGTGCCAGCAGCGGGGCTAGCGGGAGGACAGATACGCAGTATTTT.

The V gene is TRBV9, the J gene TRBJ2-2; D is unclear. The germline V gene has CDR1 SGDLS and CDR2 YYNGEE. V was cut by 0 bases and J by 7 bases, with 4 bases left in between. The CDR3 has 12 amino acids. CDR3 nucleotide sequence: TGTGCCAGCAGCGTAGAACACGGGGAGCTGTTTTTT. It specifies CASSVEHGELFF. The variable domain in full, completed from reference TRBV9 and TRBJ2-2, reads DSGVTQTPKHLITATGQRVTLRCSPRSGDLSVYWYQQSLDQGLQFLIQYYNGEERAKGNILERFSAQQFPDLHSELNLSSLELGDSALYFCASSVEHGELFFGEGSRLTVL.

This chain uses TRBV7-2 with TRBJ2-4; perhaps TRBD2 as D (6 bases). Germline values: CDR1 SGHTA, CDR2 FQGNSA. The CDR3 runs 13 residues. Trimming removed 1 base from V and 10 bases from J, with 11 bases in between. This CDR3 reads CASSLGGGVIQYF. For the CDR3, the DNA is TGTGCCAGCAGCTTAGGGGGCGGGGTTATTCAGTACTTC.

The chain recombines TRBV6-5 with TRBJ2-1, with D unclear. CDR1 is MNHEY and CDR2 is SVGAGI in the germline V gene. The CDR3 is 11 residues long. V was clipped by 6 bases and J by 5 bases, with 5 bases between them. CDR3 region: CASSYDNEQFF. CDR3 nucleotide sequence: TGTGCCAGCAGCTATGACAATGAGCAGTTCTTC.

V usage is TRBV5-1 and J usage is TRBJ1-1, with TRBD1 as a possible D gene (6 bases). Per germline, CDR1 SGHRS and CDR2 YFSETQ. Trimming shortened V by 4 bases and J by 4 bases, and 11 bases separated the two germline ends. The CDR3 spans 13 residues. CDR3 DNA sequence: TGCGCCAGCAGCCACAGGGAGGGCACTGAAGCTTTCTTT. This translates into CASSHREGTEAFF.

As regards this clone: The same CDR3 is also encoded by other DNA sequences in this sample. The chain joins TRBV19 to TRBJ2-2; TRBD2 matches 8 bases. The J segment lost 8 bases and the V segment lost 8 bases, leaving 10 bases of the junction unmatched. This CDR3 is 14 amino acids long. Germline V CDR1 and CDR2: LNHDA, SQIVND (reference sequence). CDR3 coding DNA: TGTGCCAGTGGGACTAGGGGGGCGTCTGGGGAGCTGTTTTTT. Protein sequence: CASGTRGASGELFF.